This T cell receptor beta chain was found in a study of blood T cell repertoires in COVID-19. The overall study: Samples taken during acute and convalescent COVID-19 were collected in the United States, Italy and Spain. PBMCs, B-cell-depleted T cells, or T cells were the source of the cDNA or gDNA that made up the material.

This CDR3 contains 14 residues. Per the germline V gene, CDR1 is SGHTA and CDR2 is FQGNSA. The V gene end was trimmed by 5 bases and the J gene end by 6 bases; junction bases not matched to a gene: 4. As originally analysed: Reference gene primer amplification gave estimated nucleated cell counts. The method was immunoSEQ multiplex PCR; TCRdb's version includes in-frame clones alone and lacks a portion of them. D and trimming come from the DNA, and the V and J calls and clone size come from that table. The sample records some 110,000 clones, around 86% being singletons. Sequences were obtained from peripheral blood. The rearrangement uses TRBV7-2 and TRBJ2-1; TRBD2 agrees at 10 bases. This receptor was taken from a man aged 65 to 79 with acute or convalescent COVID-19. The CDR3: CASSRSGRANEQFF. CDR3 nucleotide sequence: TGTGCCAGCAGCCGGAGCGGGAGGGCCAATGAGCAGTTCTTC.